Listed below are T cell receptor beta chains from one sample, sequenced in a study of T cells in localized non-small cell lung cancer. Data came from immunoSEQ multiplex PCR; TCRdb stores just in-frame clones and leaves some out. Of roughly 1,800 clones in the sample, over 20% were seen once. This sample comprised lung tumor tissue, obtained before any cancer treatment. These receptor sequences come from an older male donor with stage II lung adenocarcinoma. CDR3s include the opening cysteine and the closing phenylalanine or tryptophan. The D gene is left open where the match is weak. The size entry is marked missing in some rows and otherwise reads once, few, many or a size class.

j_gene: TRBJ1-1; abundance: NA; d_gene: NA; v_gene: TRBV5-1; CDR3nt: TGCGCCAGCAGCTTGGGGAGTAAGAACACTGAAGCTTTCTTT; CDR3aa: CASSLGSKNTEAFF
j_gene: TRBJ1-1; abundance: large; d_gene: NA; v_gene: TRBV11-3; CDR3nt: TGTGCCAGCAGCTTGGGTGTAGCGAACACTGAAGCTTTCTTT; CDR3aa: CASSLGVANTEAFF
j_gene: TRBJ2-3; abundance: NA; d_gene: TRBD2; v_gene: TRBV19; CDR3nt: TGTGCCAGTAGTTCAAGCGGGGGGCTTGCGCAGTATTTT; CDR3aa: CASSSSGGLAQYF
j_gene: TRBJ1-4; abundance: NA; d_gene: TRBD1; v_gene: TRBV15; CDR3nt: TGTGCCACCAGCAAGGGACAGCCTAATGAAAAACTGTTTTTT; CDR3aa: CATSKGQPNEKLFF
j_gene: TRBJ2-1; abundance: NA; d_gene: TRBD2; v_gene: TRBV6-8; CDR3nt: TGTGCCAGCAGGACCGGGACTAGCGGTTACAATGAGCAGTTCTTC; CDR3aa: CASRTGTSGYNEQFF
j_gene: TRBJ2-3; abundance: few; d_gene: TRBD2; v_gene: TRBV6-8; CDR3nt: TGTGCCAGCAGTACCGCTAGCGGCCGAAGCACAGATACGCAGTATTTT; CDR3aa: CASSTASGRSTDTQYF
j_gene: TRBJ2-6; abundance: few; d_gene: NA; v_gene: TRBV7-6; CDR3nt: TGTGCCAGCAGGGCTCCGGGAACACCTGGGGCCAACGTCCTGACTTTC; CDR3aa: CASRAPGTPGANVLTF
j_gene: TRBJ2-2; abundance: NA; d_gene: TRBD2; v_gene: TRBV30; CDR3nt: TGTGCCTGGAGCTCGGGACTAGCCACCGGGGAGCTGTTTTTT; CDR3aa: CAWSSGLATGELFF
j_gene: TRBJ2-1; abundance: few; d_gene: NA; v_gene: TRBV6-4; CDR3nt: TGTGCCATCAGCCTAGGGAATGAGCAGTTCTTC; CDR3aa: CAISLGNEQFF
j_gene: TRBJ1-1; abundance: medium-sized; d_gene: TRBD1; v_gene: TRBV11-3; CDR3nt: TGTGCCAGCAGCCCAAGGGGACAGGGGGCCGTTCACACTGAAGCTTTCTTT; CDR3aa: CASSPRGQGAVHTEAFF
j_gene: TRBJ2-7; abundance: NA; d_gene: NA; v_gene: TRBV11-3; CDR3nt: TGTGCCAGCAGCTTAGTGGTAGGGGGGAACCACGAGCAGTACTTC; CDR3aa: CASSLVVGGNHEQYF
j_gene: TRBJ1-2; abundance: NA; d_gene: NA; v_gene: TRBV19; CDR3nt: TGTGCCAGTAACCGGGGGGGCGCGAGCTATGGCTACACCTTC; CDR3aa: CASNRGGASYGYTF
j_gene: TRBJ1-5; abundance: NA; d_gene: NA; v_gene: TRBV19; CDR3nt: TGTGCCAGTAGTATACAGGGCGCGTTCGGACAGCCCCAGCATTTT; CDR3aa: CASSIQGAFGQPQHF
j_gene: TRBJ1-6; abundance: few; d_gene: NA; v_gene: TRBV6-8; CDR3nt: TGTGCCAGCACAGATGGGTTTATGCATAATTCACCCCTCCACTTT; CDR3aa: CASTDGFMHNSPLHF
j_gene: TRBJ2-2; abundance: medium-sized; d_gene: NA; v_gene: TRBV11-3; CDR3nt: TGTGCCAGCAGCCGCAGACAGTACACCGGGGAGCTGTTTTTT; CDR3aa: CASSRRQYTGELFF
j_gene: TRBJ1-1; abundance: few; d_gene: NA; v_gene: TRBV18; CDR3nt: TGTGCCAGCTCGTCTTATGGGTTGAACACTGAAGCTTTCTTT; CDR3aa: CASSSYGLNTEAFF
j_gene: TRBJ2-4; abundance: NA; d_gene: TRBD2; v_gene: TRBV19; CDR3nt: TGTGCCAGTAGCCGCCCACCAACAGGGCGCGGGGGGAAAAACATTCAGTACTTC; CDR3aa: CASSRPPTGRGGKNIQYF
j_gene: TRBJ2-7; abundance: few; d_gene: NA; v_gene: TRBV19; CDR3nt: TGTGCCAGTAGTGAGGCGGAACCCTACGAGCAGTACTTC; CDR3aa: CASSEAEPYEQYF
j_gene: TRBJ2-4; abundance: few; d_gene: NA; v_gene: TRBV11-1; CDR3nt: TGTGCCAGCAGCTTAGAGGTGAACATCCTCAAAAACATTCAGTACTTC; CDR3aa: CASSLEVNILKNIQYF
j_gene: TRBJ2-1; abundance: few; d_gene: NA; v_gene: TRBV19; CDR3nt: TGTGCCAGTAGTATGAGGTCGGGCCAAAACAATGAGCAGTTCTTC; CDR3aa: CASSMRSGQNNEQFF
j_gene: TRBJ1-2; abundance: medium-sized; d_gene: NA; v_gene: TRBV6-8; CDR3nt: TGTGCCAGCATGGGGACAATCTATGGCTACACCTTC; CDR3aa: CASMGTIYGYTF
j_gene: TRBJ1-5; abundance: NA; d_gene: NA; v_gene: TRBV4-1; CDR3nt: TGCGCCAGCAGCCAAGCCCCCTCGCCAGGGCCCCAGCATTTT; CDR3aa: CASSQAPSPGPQHF
j_gene: TRBJ2-7; abundance: medium-sized; d_gene: NA; v_gene: TRBV11-3; CDR3nt: TGTGCCAGCAGCGTAGGATCCCGAGGGAACGAGCAGTACTTC; CDR3aa: CASSVGSRGNEQYF
j_gene: TRBJ2-3; abundance: few; d_gene: NA; v_gene: TRBV7-8; CDR3nt: TGTGCCAGCAGCTTAGCGTTCACAGATACGCAGTATTTT; CDR3aa: CASSLAFTDTQYF
j_gene: TRBJ2-5; abundance: few; d_gene: TRBD2; v_gene: TRBV11-3; CDR3nt: TGTGCCAGCAGCTGGGAGGGCCGCCAAGAGACCCAGTACTTC; CDR3aa: CASSWEGRQETQYF
j_gene: TRBJ2-5; abundance: NA; d_gene: TRBD1; v_gene: TRBV18; CDR3nt: TGTGCCAGCTCACCACGTGGACAGGGTGGAGAGACCCAGTACTTC; CDR3aa: CASSPRGQGGETQYF
j_gene: TRBJ2-5; abundance: few; d_gene: NA; v_gene: TRBV11-3; CDR3nt: TGTGCCAGCAGCTTGCCGACAGCCCAAGAGACCCAGTACTTC; CDR3aa: CASSLPTAQETQYF
j_gene: TRBJ2-2; abundance: NA; d_gene: NA; v_gene: TRBV4-1; CDR3nt: TGCGCCAGCAGCCAAGTACGTGCCGGGTTTCGGGAGCTGTTTTTT; CDR3aa: CASSQVRAGFRELFF
j_gene: TRBJ2-5; abundance: medium-sized; d_gene: TRBD1; v_gene: TRBV11-3; CDR3nt: TGTGCCAGCAGCTTGGCGACAGGGTGGCAAGAGACCCAGTACTTC; CDR3aa: CASSLATGWQETQYF
j_gene: TRBJ1-4; abundance: NA; d_gene: NA; v_gene: TRBV6-8; CDR3nt: TGTGCCAGCACCCCAAGGCTAACGCGGGGCGTAGAGGAAAAACTGTTTTTT; CDR3aa: CASTPRLTRGVEEKLFF
j_gene: TRBJ2-7; abundance: medium-sized; d_gene: NA; v_gene: TRBV7-2; CDR3nt: TGTGCCAGCAGCTTCTGGCGGGATTTAGAGCAGTACTTC; CDR3aa: CASSFWRDLEQYF
j_gene: TRBJ2-1; abundance: NA; d_gene: TRBD1; v_gene: TRBV30; CDR3nt: TGTGCCTGGAGATTACAGGGGGCAGGGGGTGAGCAGTTCTTC; CDR3aa: CAWRLQGAGGEQFF
j_gene: TRBJ1-1; abundance: NA; d_gene: NA; v_gene: TRBV30; CDR3nt: TGTGCCTGGATGCCCGGACCGATAGTTAACACTGAAGCTTTCTTT; CDR3aa: CAWMPGPIVNTEAFF
j_gene: TRBJ2-7; abundance: NA; d_gene: TRBD2; v_gene: TRBV11-3; CDR3nt: TGTGCCAGCAGCCGAGGGCTGGCGGGAGGTTCCTACGAGCAGTACTTC; CDR3aa: CASSRGLAGGSYEQYF
j_gene: TRBJ2-7; abundance: NA; d_gene: NA; v_gene: TRBV28; CDR3nt: TGTGCCAGCAGTTTATGGGGGGCAGACGGGTACGAGCAGTACTTC; CDR3aa: CASSLWGADGYEQYF
j_gene: TRBJ2-2; abundance: NA; d_gene: NA; v_gene: TRBV19; CDR3nt: TGTGCCAGTATCACGGACAGCGAGGAGCTGTTTTTT; CDR3aa: CASITDSEELFF
j_gene: TRBJ1-3; abundance: NA; d_gene: NA; v_gene: TRBV30; CDR3nt: TGTGCCTGGAGCAAGGACAGAGGAAACACCATATATTTT; CDR3aa: CAWSKDRGNTIYF
j_gene: TRBJ2-5; abundance: NA; d_gene: TRBD2; v_gene: TRBV19; CDR3nt: TGTGCCAGTAGTCCGGGAGGGAACCAAGAGACCCAGTACTTC; CDR3aa: CASSPGGNQETQYF
j_gene: TRBJ2-7; abundance: NA; d_gene: NA; v_gene: TRBV6-8; CDR3nt: TGTGCCAGCAGTCGTACCGGACAGCCCTCGGACGAGCAGTACTTC; CDR3aa: CASSRTGQPSDEQYF
j_gene: TRBJ1-5; abundance: NA; d_gene: NA; v_gene: TRBV30; CDR3nt: TGTGCCTGGAGTACCCGACGGGGGGCAAGCAATCAGCCCCAGCATTTT; CDR3aa: CAWSTRRGASNQPQHF
j_gene: TRBJ1-1; abundance: few; d_gene: NA; v_gene: TRBV14; CDR3nt: TGTGCCAGCAGCCAGGAAAGGCACCAAGCTTTCTTT; CDR3aa: CASSQERHQAFF
j_gene: TRBJ2-7; abundance: NA; d_gene: TRBD1; v_gene: TRBV30; CDR3nt: TGTGCCTGGAGTGTAGACAGGGAAGGAGAGCAGTACTTC; CDR3aa: CAWSVDREGEQYF
j_gene: TRBJ2-2; abundance: medium-sized; d_gene: NA; v_gene: TRBV10-3; CDR3nt: TGTGCCATCAGTGAGACAGGATCCCCCGGGGAGCTGTTTTTT; CDR3aa: CAISETGSPGELFF